Given below is one TCR beta chain in context. Profiling relied on immunoSEQ multiplex PCR, and the TCRdb table lists in-frame clones only, not all of them. The repertoire includes some 2,500,000 clones, around 92% of them detected once, and 0.37% sits in the top ten. This sample is drawn from a study of shared clonotypes between healthy human individuals. The CDR3 covers 15 residues. Germline V gene lookup returns CDR1 MNHEY and CDR2 SVGAGI. Losses at the gene ends were 5 bases for V and 3 bases for J; bases not matched to a gene: 9. This rearrangement joins TRBV6-5 to TRBJ1-2; 7 bases are a match to TRBD1. This TCR derives from a man younger than 30 in good health. Some clones in this sample may be carry-over from other donors' samples. Input material: naive CD4+ T cells from PBMCs. Subset described: CD45RA+ positively selected. The CDR3 DNA is TGTGCCAGCAGTCGAACCACAGGGGCGGACTATGGCTACACCTTC. Translating it yields CASSRTTGADYGYTF.